This T cell receptor (beta chain) was captured in a study of tumor-infiltrating lymphocytes in localized non-small cell lung cancer. Using immunoSEQ multiplex PCR, the repertoire was profiled, and TCRdb retains in-frame clones only, with some absent. Of tens of thousands of clones listed, roughly 69% were seen once; the top ten hold under 15%. From germline, CDR1 is SQVTM and CDR2 ANQGSEA. This CDR3 has 12 residues. Trimming took off 5 bases at V and 7 bases at J, with 11 bases between the two ends. The sample was lung tumor tissue. The gene calls are TRBV29-1 and TRBJ1-4; D gene unclear. The clonotype was recovered from a human donor with non-small cell lung cancer. CDR3 DNA: TGCAGCGTTTCCTCGGCGGGTGAAAAACTGTTTTTT. It translates to CSVSSAGEKLFF.